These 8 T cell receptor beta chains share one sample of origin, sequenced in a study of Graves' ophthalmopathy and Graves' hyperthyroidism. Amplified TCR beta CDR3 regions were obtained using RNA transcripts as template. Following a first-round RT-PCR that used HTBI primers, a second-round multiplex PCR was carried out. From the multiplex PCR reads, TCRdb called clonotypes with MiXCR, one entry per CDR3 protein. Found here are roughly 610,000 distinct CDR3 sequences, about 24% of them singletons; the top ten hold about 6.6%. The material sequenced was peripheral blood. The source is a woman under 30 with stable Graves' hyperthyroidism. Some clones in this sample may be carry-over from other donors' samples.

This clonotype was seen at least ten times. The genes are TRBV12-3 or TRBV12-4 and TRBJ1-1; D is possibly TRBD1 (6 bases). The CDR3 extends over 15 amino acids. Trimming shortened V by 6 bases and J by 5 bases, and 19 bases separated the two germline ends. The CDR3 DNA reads TGTGCCAGCAGCCGCGCCCGGTCACAGGGAACTGAAGCTTTCTTT. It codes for CASSRARSQGTEAFF.

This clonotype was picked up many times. In nucleotides, the CDR3 is TGCGCCAGCAGCATAGGGACAGGGGCAGTCAATTCACCCCTCCACTTT. Residues: CASSIGTGAVNSPLHF. The chain joins TRBV5-1 to TRBJ1-6; 10 nucleotides agree with TRBD1. The CDR3 consists of 16 residues. Germline V gives CDR1 SGHRS, CDR2 YFSETQ. V was clipped by 4 bases and J by 7 bases; unmatched bases: 8.

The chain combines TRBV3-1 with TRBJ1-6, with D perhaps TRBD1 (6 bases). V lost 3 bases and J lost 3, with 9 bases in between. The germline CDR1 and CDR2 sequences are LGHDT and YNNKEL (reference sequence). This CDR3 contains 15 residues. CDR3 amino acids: CASSHGGLYNSPLHF. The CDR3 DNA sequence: TGTGCCAGCAGCCATGGGGGGCTCTATAATTCACCCCTCCACTTT.

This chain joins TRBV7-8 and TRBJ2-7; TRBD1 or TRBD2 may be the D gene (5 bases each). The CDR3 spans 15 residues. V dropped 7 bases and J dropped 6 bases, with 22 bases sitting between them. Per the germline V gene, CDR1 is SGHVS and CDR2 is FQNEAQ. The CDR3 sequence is CASTSEAGTGREQYF. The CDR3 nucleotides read TGTGCCAGCACCTCAGAGGCAGGGACGGGTCGCGAGCAGTACTTC.

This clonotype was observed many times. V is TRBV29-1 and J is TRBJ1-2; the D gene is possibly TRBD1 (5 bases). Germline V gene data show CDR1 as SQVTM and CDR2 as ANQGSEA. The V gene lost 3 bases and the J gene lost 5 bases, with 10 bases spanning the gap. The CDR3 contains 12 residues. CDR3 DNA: TGCAGCGTTGACGGGGACTCTTATGGCTACACCTTC. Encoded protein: CSVDGDSYGYTF.

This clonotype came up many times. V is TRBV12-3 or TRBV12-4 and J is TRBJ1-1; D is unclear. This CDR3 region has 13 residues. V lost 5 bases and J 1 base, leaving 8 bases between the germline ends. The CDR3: CASSMYQNTEAFF. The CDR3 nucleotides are TGTGCCAGCAGTATGTACCAGAACACTGAAGCTTTCTTT.

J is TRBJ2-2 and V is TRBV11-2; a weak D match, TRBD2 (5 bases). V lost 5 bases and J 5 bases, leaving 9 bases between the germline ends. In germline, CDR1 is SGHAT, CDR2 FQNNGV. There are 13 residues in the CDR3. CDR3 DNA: TGTGCCAGCAGCGAAGTAGCGACCGGGGAGCTGTTTTTT. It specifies CASSEVATGELFF.

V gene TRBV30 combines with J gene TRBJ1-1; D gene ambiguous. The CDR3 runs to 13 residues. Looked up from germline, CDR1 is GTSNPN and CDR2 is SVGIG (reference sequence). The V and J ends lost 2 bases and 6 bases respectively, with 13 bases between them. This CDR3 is CAWSPMGSPEAFF. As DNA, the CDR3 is TGTGCCTGGAGTCCTATGGGCAGCCCTGAAGCTTTCTTT.